The 20 T cell receptor beta chains below all came from one sample that was sequenced in a study of cytotoxic CD8 clonotypes in ibrutinib-treated CLL. TCRdb's copy holds only in-frame clones and misses some; the assay was immunoSEQ multiplex PCR. The sample holds 160,000 or so clones, approximately 80% seen once. The sample here was PBMCs, taken after 24 months of ibrutinib treatment. These receptors were obtained from a human donor with chronic lymphocytic leukemia.

The CDR3 coding sequence is TGTGCCAGCAGCTTACTAGCGGGAGGCGATGAGCAGTTCTTC. This codes for CASSLLAGGDEQFF. The chain uses TRBV11-2 and TRBJ2-1, with 11 positions matching TRBD2. The germline V gene encodes CDR1 SGHAT and CDR2 FQNNGV. V shed 2 bases, J shed 8 bases, and the junction held 2 bases outside the gene matches. The CDR3 has 14 residues. The full variable domain, in which reference TRBV11-2 and TRBJ2-1 provide the parts outside the CDR3, is EAGVAQSPRYKIIEKRQSVAFWCNPISGHATLYWYQQILGQGPKLLIQFQNNGVVDDSQLPKDRFSAERLKGVDSTLKIQPAKLEDSAVYLCASSLLAGGDEQFFGPGTRLTVL.

V gene TRBV4-2 combines with J gene TRBJ1-2; D perhaps matches TRBD1 (6 bases). CDR3 length equals 16 residues. Germline V gene data show CDR1 as LGHNA and CDR2 as YNFKEQ. V was trimmed by 4 bases and J by 3 bases, leaving 18 bases between them. The chain's CDR3 is CASSLTSGGRDYGYTF. The CDR3 coding sequence is TGTGCCAGCAGCCTCACCTCGGGGGGCAGGGACTATGGCTACACCTTC.

The chain employs TRBV6-5 and TRBJ2-2; D is unresolved. Germline-derived CDR1 and CDR2 are MNHEY and SVGAGI. This CDR3 spans 12 amino acids. With 2 bases removed from V and 2 bases from J, the gap between germline ends came to 0 bases. The CDR3 DNA sequence: TGTGCCAGCAGTTACAACACCGGGGAGCTGTTTTTT. Translation gives CASSYNTGELFF.

The chain employs TRBV21-1 and TRBJ1-1; TRBD1, the table's D call, was not compared with the DNA. TRBV21-1 is noted as a pseudogene. The CDR3 has 18 amino acids. CDR3 DNA sequence: TGTGCCAGCAGCAAAGCAAAGGAGACAGGGAAATGCGGAACTGAAGCTTTCTTT. The encoded protein is CASSKAKETGKCGTEAFF.

The chain joins TRBV6-5 to TRBJ1-1, with a weak D call TRBD1 (5 bases). The CDR3 consists of 13 residues. V was shortened by 6 bases and J by 5 bases, with 13 bases between the two germline ends. Per the germline V gene, CDR1 is MNHEY and CDR2 is SVGAGI. CDR3 DNA sequence: TGTGCCAGCAGGACGTCTGGGGGTACTGAAGCTTTCTTT. This sequence encodes CASRTSGGTEAFF.

The chain uses TRBV5-6 and TRBJ2-5; maybe TRBD1 (6 bases). Germline loops: CDR1 SGHDT, CDR2 YYEEEE. The CDR3 length is 15 residues. Between the trimmed V and J ends, which lost 1 base and 1 base, there was a span of 11 bases. This CDR3 reads CASSLTGRGQETQYF. CDR3 in DNA: TGTGCCAGCAGCTTGACAGGGAGAGGCCAAGAGACCCAGTACTTC.

In its sample, this clone was seen once. The chain joins TRBV4-1 to TRBJ1-2; 11 bases are shared with TRBD1. Germline CDR1 MGHRA, CDR2 YSYEKL. This CDR3 is built from 16 residues. Trimming at V came to 4 bases and at J to 1 base, leaving 5 bases not matched to a gene. The CDR3 DNA reads as TGCGCCAGCAGCCCCGTCGGGACAGGGGGTAACTATGGCTACACCTTC. It codes for CASSPVGTGGNYGYTF.

This clone showed up just once. This rearrangement joins TRBV30 to TRBJ2-1; 14 bases line up with TRBD2. From germline, CDR1 is GTSNPN and CDR2 SVGIG (reference sequence). This CDR3 is built from 19 residues. J lost 6 bases, V lost 2 bases, and 15 bases had no gene match. The CDR3, as DNA: TGTGCCTGGAGTCCTCCGGGACTAGCGGGGGCGTCGAGGGGCAATGAGCAGTTCTTC. This encodes CAWSPPGLAGASRGNEQFF.

The CDR3 sequence: CASSPNRQTTYEQYF. The CDR3 nucleotides read TGTGCCAGCAGCCCCAATCGACAGACTACCTACGAGCAGTACTTC. The chain carries TRBV7-2 and TRBJ2-7; D may match TRBD1 or TRBD2 (5 bases each). Germline loops: CDR1 SGHTA, CDR2 FQGNSA. V lost 5 bases and J 2 bases, leaving 16 bases between the germline ends. This CDR3 has 15 amino acids.

V and J are TRBV29-1 and TRBJ2-1; TRBD2 matches 8 bases. The length of the CDR3 is 16 residues. The germline CDR1 and CDR2 sequences are SQVTM and ANQGSEA. Germline trimming cut 2 bases from V and 2 bases from J; bases unmatched to any gene: 8. CDR3 bases: TGCAGCGTTGAACTACGGGGGGGAAAGGCCTACAATGAGCAGTTCTTC. This gives the protein CSVELRGGKAYNEQFF.

The V and J genes are TRBV18 and TRBJ1-1, with D perhaps matching TRBD1 (5 bases). The CDR3 consists of 17 residues. The germline V gene encodes CDR1 KGHSH and CDR2 LQKENI. Trimming took 3 bases from V and 4 from J, leaving 21 bases between them. The CDR3: CASSPLPRGISGTEAFF. In nucleotides, the CDR3 is TGTGCCAGCTCACCTTTGCCCCGGGGGATCTCGGGCACTGAAGCTTTCTTT.

The V call is TRBV18, the J call TRBJ1-2, with 8 bases fitting TRBD1. CDR3 size: 16 residues. Germline V gene lookup returns CDR1 KGHSH and CDR2 LQKENI. V shed 0 bases and J 7 bases; nucleotides not matched to a gene: 10. CDR3 amino acids: CASSPPGRGRQGGYTF. CDR3 nucleotides: TGTGCCAGCTCACCACCGGGCAGGGGGCGCCAGGGTGGCTACACCTTC.

This clone has just a few counts. The V and J genes are TRBV7-2 and TRBJ1-1; D unclear. Per the germline V gene, CDR1 is SGHTA and CDR2 is FQGNSA. CDR3 length: 14 residues. The V gene lost 5 bases and the J gene lost 0 bases, with 10 bases spanning the gap. The chain's CDR3 is CASSHGGLNTEAFF. CDR3 DNA sequence: TGTGCCAGCAGCCACGGCGGGTTGAACACTGAAGCTTTCTTT. Full variable domain (missing parts from reference TRBV7-2 and TRBJ1-1): GAGVSQSPSNKVTEKGKDVELRCDPISGHTALYWYRQSLGQGLEFLIYFQGNSAPDKSGLPSDRFSAERTGGSVSTLTIQRTQQEDSAVYLCASSHGGLNTEAFFGQGTRLTVV.

V gene TRBV2 combines with J gene TRBJ1-1, with D maybe TRBD1 (6 bases). Trimming shortened V by 7 bases and J by 1 base, and 13 bases separated the two germline ends. Germline CDR1 SNHLY, CDR2 FYNNEI. The CDR3 is 14 residues long. The CDR3 DNA reads TGTGCCAGCACTGATCGGGGGCGGAACACTGAAGCTTTCTTT. The encoded protein is CASTDRGRNTEAFF.

The rearrangement uses TRBV5-1 and TRBJ2-7, with D unresolved. The V gene lost 0 bases and the J gene lost 5 bases, with 15 bases spanning the gap. CDR3 length equals 15 residues. Germline V gene data show CDR1 as SGHRS and CDR2 as YFSETQ. The CDR3 DNA reads as TGCGCCAGCAGCTTGGCCCCCGATTCTCGGAACGAGCAGTACTTC. Amino acid sequence: CASSLAPDSRNEQYF.

The chain joins TRBV19 to TRBJ1-2; D may be TRBD1 (6 bases). CDR3 length: 16 residues. CDR1 LNHDA and CDR2 SQIVND come from the germline V gene (reference sequence). The ends were cut back, 2 bases at V and 2 bases at J, with 15 bases in the middle. The CDR3 is CASSISRGGENYGYTF. The CDR3 DNA follows: TGTGCCAGTAGTATATCCAGGGGCGGTGAAAACTATGGCTACACCTTC.

The J gene is TRBJ2-2, the V gene TRBV28; D is unresolved. V lost 3 bases and J lost 1, with 9 bases in between. Germline CDR1 and CDR2: MDHEN and SYDVKM. The CDR3 extends over 15 amino acids. The CDR3 region has the DNA TGTGCCAGCAGTTTCCCCTATCGGAACACCGGGGAGCTGTTTTTT. Translating gives CASSFPYRNTGELFF.

The chain links TRBV9 to TRBJ1-4, with 11 bases matching TRBD1. Germline loops: CDR1 SGDLS, CDR2 YYNGEE. The CDR3 has 17 amino acids. J gave up 0 bases and V 0 bases, and 1 base lay outside the gene matches. CDR3 sequence (DNA): TGTGCCAGCAGCGTAGAGGGACAGGGGGCAACTAATGAAAAACTGTTTTTT. It translates to CASSVEGQGATNEKLFF.

This clone was seen a single time. This chain links TRBV11-2 with TRBJ2-1; 10 bases agree with TRBD2. The J segment lost 7 bases and the V segment lost 4 bases, leaving 7 bases of the junction unmatched. The length of the CDR3 is 15 residues. Germline V gene data show CDR1 as SGHAT and CDR2 as FQNNGV. The CDR3 DNA follows: TGTGCCAGCAGCTACGTCAGCGGGGGGGGAAATGAGCAGTTCTTC. It translates to CASSYVSGGGNEQFF.

V and J are TRBV11-1 and TRBJ2-1; TRBD2 matches at 7 bases. The CDR3 consists of 15 residues. CDR1 and CDR2 from the germline V gene are SGHAT and FQDESV (reference sequence). The junction had 11 bases not matched to a gene; V was cut back by 6 bases and J by 6 bases. The CDR3 sequence: CASRHQSGRSNEQFF. In DNA form, the CDR3 reads TGTGCCAGCAGACACCAATCCGGGAGGAGCAATGAGCAGTTCTTC.